The 16 T cell receptor beta chains below come from one sample, sequenced in a study of T cells after posttransplantation cyclophosphamide. Repertoires were generated with immunoSEQ multiplex PCR, while TCRdb's copy carries only in-frame clones and drops some. The sample has about 21,000 clones; 75% to 90% are singletons. Methotrexate plus calcineurin inhibitor accompanied controls' myeloablative marrow transplants; sampling was 1 year later. Material: PBMCs, obtained around 370 days after allogeneic stem cell transplant with calcineurin inhibitor and methotrexate. These receptor sequences come from a female patient aged 30-39 years who received an allogeneic stem cell transplant from an unrelated donor, was CMV-positive, and had acute and chronic GVHD. Some T cells may arise from the graft donor.

The J gene is TRBJ2-7, the V gene TRBV12-5, with D possibly called TRBD1 or TRBD2 (6 bases each). CDR1 LGHNT and CDR2 FRNRAP come from the germline V gene. The CDR3 is 14 amino acids. V dropped 7 bases and J dropped 3 bases, with 16 bases sitting between them. Here the CDR3 DNA reads TGTGCTAGTGCCTCGGGTGGAGGGGGCTACGAGCAGTACGTC. Its translation is CASASGGGGYEQYV.

The sample holds a few counts of this clone. This same CDR3 is encoded by further DNA sequences in the sample. The rearrangement joins TRBV6-5 to TRBJ1-4; the match to TRBD1 covers 8 bases. The ends lost 8 bases at V and 8 bases at J; junction bases unmatched: 13. Germline loops: CDR1 MNHEY, CDR2 SVGAGI. The CDR3 sequence is 15 residues long. CDR3 sequence (DNA): TGTGCCAGCGGACGCCAAGGACAGGGAGAGGAAAAACTGTTTTTT. It translates to CASGRQGQGEEKLFF.

The J gene is TRBJ2-7, the V gene TRBV18; D uncertain. Trimming took 3 bases from V and 3 from J, leaving 12 bases between them. There are 14 residues in the CDR3. From germline, CDR1 is KGHSH and CDR2 LQKENI. The CDR3 coding sequence is TGTGCCAGCTCACCGCCAGGAACTTTCTACGAGCAGTACTTC. Protein product: CASSPPGTFYEQYF.

The chain has TRBV4-3 and TRBJ2-1; no clear D. Germline loops: CDR1 LGHNA, CDR2 YSLEER. The CDR3 has 15 amino acids. V lost 0 bases and J 4 bases, leaving 10 bases between the germline ends. Here the CDR3 reads CASSQDAGRYNEQFF. The DNA of the CDR3 is TGCGCCAGCAGCCAAGATGCTGGCAGATACAATGAGCAGTTCTTC.

The J gene is TRBJ2-2, the V gene TRBV10-1; 10 nucleotides line up with TRBD2. The CDR3 length is 17 residues. V lost 5 bases to trimming and J lost 1 base; unmatched junction nucleotides: 7. The V gene's germline CDR1 is WNHNN and CDR2 SYGVQD (reference sequence). Here the CDR3 DNA reads TGCGCCAGCAGTTTCTCAGGACTAGCGGAGAACACCGGGGAGCTGTTTTTT. Its protein product is CASSFSGLAENTGELFF.

A single count supports this clone. The gene calls are TRBV5-4 and TRBJ2-1; no definite D call. Germline CDR1 and CDR2: SGHNT and YYREEE (reference sequence). Trimming shortened V by 4 bases and J by 2 bases, and 13 bases separated the two germline ends. This CDR3 has 15 residues. This CDR3 is CASSPRASAYNEQFF. DNA of the CDR3: TGTGCCAGCAGCCCCCGAGCGAGCGCCTACAATGAGCAGTTCTTC. The entire variable domain, with the rest obtained from reference TRBV5-4 and TRBJ2-1, is as follows: ETGVTQSPTHLIKTRGQQVTLRCSSQSGHNTVSWYQQALGQGPQFIFQYYREEENGRGNFPPRFSGLQFPNYSSELNVNALELDDSALYLCASSPRASAYNEQFFGPGTRLTVL.

The chain joins TRBV7-9 to TRBJ2-4; maybe TRBD2 (5 bases). Germline lookup yields CDR1 SEHNR and CDR2 FQNEAQ (reference sequence). This CDR3 comprises 17 residues. Trimming left V 4 bases short and J 0 bases short, with 16 bases between. CDR3 amino acids: CASSYPPAGLAKNIQYF. The CDR3, as DNA: TGTGCCAGCAGCTACCCCCCGGCAGGACTAGCCAAAAACATTCAGTACTTC. Combining the CDR3 with reference TRBV7-9 and TRBJ2-4 gives the whole variable domain DTGVSQNPRHKITKRGQNVTFRCDPISEHNRLYWYRQTLGQGPEFLTYFQNEAQLEKSRLLSDRFSAERPKGSFSTLEIQRTEQGDSAMYLCASSYPPAGLAKNIQYFGAGTRLSVL.

A single count supports this clone. The chain employs TRBV18 and TRBJ1-3; 7 nucleotides line up with TRBD1. The CDR3 is made up of 15 amino acids. The V segment lost 4 bases and the J segment 0 bases; nucleotides outside the gene matches: 3. CDR1 is KGHSH and CDR2 is LQKENI in the germline V gene. The CDR3 loop reads CASSQGTASGNTIYF. The CDR3 bases are TGTGCCAGCTCACAGGGGACAGCCTCTGGAAACACCATATATTTT.

This sequence joins TRBV4-1 and TRBJ1-1; D remains ambiguous. V lost 0 bases and J 3 bases, leaving 11 bases between the germline ends. Per the germline V gene, CDR1 is MGHRA and CDR2 is YSYEKL. The CDR3 contains 15 residues. CDR3 region: CASSQDWSDYTEAFF. The CDR3 DNA reads TGCGCCAGCAGCCAAGACTGGTCAGACTACACTGAAGCTTTCTTT.

This rearrangement joins TRBV9 to TRBJ1-4; D is perhaps TRBD1 (5 bases). The CDR3 has 16 residues. CDR1 is SGDLS and CDR2 is YYNGEE in the germline V gene. Trimming pared 0 bases from V and 4 bases from J, leaving 13 bases between. In DNA form, the CDR3 reads TGTGCCAGCAGCGTAGCTACGGGGACTAATAATGAAAAACTGTTTTTT. This encodes CASSVATGTNNEKLFF.

For the CDR3, the DNA is TGTGCCAGCAGCTTCTCGCGCTCCGGGGAGCTGTTTTTT. Translation gives CASSFSRSGELFF. The chain carries TRBV5-4 and TRBJ2-2; D is ambiguous. The CDR3 totals 13 residues. V was shortened by 2 bases and J by 6 bases, with 8 bases between the two germline ends. Germline values: CDR1 SGHNT, CDR2 YYREEE (reference sequence).

V is TRBV19 and J is TRBJ2-1, with 10 bases that match TRBD2. Trimming removed 7 bases from V and 5 bases from J; junction bases left unmatched: 5. Germline values: CDR1 LNHDA, CDR2 SQIVND (reference sequence). This CDR3 is built from 14 residues. CDR3 protein: CASTRLAGHNEQFF. As DNA, the CDR3 is TGTGCCAGTACCCGACTAGCGGGCCACAATGAGCAGTTCTTC. The variable domain in full, with the rest retrieved from reference TRBV19 and TRBJ2-1, is DGGITQSPKYLFRKEGQNVTLSCEQNLNHDAMYWYRQDPGQGLRLIYYSQIVNDFQKGDIAEGYSVSREKKESFPLTVTSAQKNPTAFYLCASTRLAGHNEQFFGPGTRLTVL.

The chain couples TRBV6-5 to TRBJ2-7; 9 bases line up with TRBD1. Germline loops: CDR1 MNHEY, CDR2 SVGAGI. Trimming took 2 bases from V and 5 from J; bases not matched to a gene: 7. The CDR3 has 15 amino acids. This CDR3 is CASSYGGTGRNEQYF. For the CDR3, the DNA is TGTGCCAGCAGTTACGGAGGGACAGGGCGGAACGAGCAGTACTTC.

Concerning this clone: The junction does not match germline at one end; this may be a read error. This sequence joins TRBV29-1 and TRBJ2-1, with D possibly TRBD2 on 6 matching bases. The CDR3 is 12 amino acids. Germline CDR1 and CDR2: SQVTM and ANQGSEA. The CDR3 DNA reads as TGCAGCGTTGAAGATCGGTCGCCTGGGGGGATCTTC. Protein product: CSVEDRSPGGIF.

The chain recombines TRBV12-5 with TRBJ2-3; D may be TRBD2 (6 bases). Germline CDR1 and CDR2: LGHNT and FRNRAP. The V end was cut by 1 base, the J end by 4 bases, with 9 bases between. The length of the CDR3 is 14 residues. The CDR3 loop reads CASGLGDFADTQYF. CDR3 DNA: TGTGCTAGTGGTTTGGGGGACTTCGCAGATACGCAGTATTTT. The entire variable domain, with the rest obtained from reference TRBV12-5 and TRBJ2-3, is as follows: DARVTQTPRHKVTEMGQEVTMRCQPILGHNTVFWYRQTMMQGLELLAYFRNRAPLDDSGMPKDRFSAEMPDATLATLKIQPSEPRDSAVYFCASGLGDFADTQYFGPGTRLTVL.

The chain carries TRBV5-1 and TRBJ1-3, with D unclear. The CDR3 has 16 residues. Trimming removed 0 bases from V and 3 bases from J, with 13 bases in between. CDR1 SGHRS and CDR2 YFSETQ come from the germline V gene. The DNA of the CDR3 is TGCGCCAGCAGCTTGGACGCAACGGGGAGTGGAAACACCATATATTTT. Translation: CASSLDATGSGNTIYF.